Presented here are 4 T cell receptor beta chains from one specimen sequenced in a study of cytomegalovirus exposure and HLA in healthy donors. The protocol was immunoSEQ multiplex PCR, while the TCRdb copy is restricted to in-frame clones and leaves out a portion. This sample has 85,000 to 120,000 clones, with roughly 94% found just once. Sequenced: PBMCs. These receptors were obtained from a young woman in good health and CMV-seronegative.

The chain links TRBV4-3 to TRBJ2-7; D is perhaps TRBD1 (5 bases). This CDR3 region has 15 residues. V was pared by 2 bases and J by 1 base, with 12 bases between. Germline CDR1 is LGHNA and CDR2 is YSLEER. The CDR3 is CASSQIMTVSYEQYF. The CDR3 region has the DNA TGCGCCAGCAGCCAAATCATGACAGTATCCTACGAGCAGTACTTC.

V and J are TRBV6-1 and TRBJ1-1; D is unclear. The germline gives CDR1 MNHNS, CDR2 SASEGT. Trimming removed 3 bases at V and 1 base at J, with 9 bases between. This CDR3 has 14 amino acids. The CDR3 protein is CASSEESENTEAFF. The CDR3 DNA is TGTGCCAGCAGTGAGGAGTCTGAGAACACTGAAGCTTTCTTT.

The chain is built from TRBV28 and TRBJ2-7; 11 bases are a match to TRBD2. The J segment lost 3 bases and the V segment lost 5 bases, leaving 0 bases of the junction unmatched. Germline CDR1 is MDHEN and CDR2 is SYDVKM. This CDR3 contains 13 residues. The CDR3 protein is CASSGLAGYEQYF. For the CDR3, the DNA is TGTGCCAGCAGTGGACTAGCGGGCTACGAGCAGTACTTC.

DNA for the CDR3: TGTGCCAGCAGCCAAGAATTTCGGGGGGCCTCTGTTACGCAGTATTTT. It translates to CASSQEFRGASVTQYF. This rearrangement joins TRBV14 to TRBJ2-3; maybe TRBD2 (7 bases). The CDR3 length is 16 residues. Between the trimmed V and J ends, which lost 0 bases and 8 bases, there was a span of 18 bases. Looked up from germline, CDR1 is SGHDN and CDR2 is FVKESK. The full variable domain, rest sourced from reference TRBV14 and TRBJ2-3, is EAGVTQFPSHSVIEKGQTVTLRCDPISGHDNLYWYRRVMGKEIKFLLHFVKESKQDESGMPNNRFLAERTGGTYSTLKVQPAELEDSGVYFCASSQEFRGASVTQYFGPGTRLTVL.